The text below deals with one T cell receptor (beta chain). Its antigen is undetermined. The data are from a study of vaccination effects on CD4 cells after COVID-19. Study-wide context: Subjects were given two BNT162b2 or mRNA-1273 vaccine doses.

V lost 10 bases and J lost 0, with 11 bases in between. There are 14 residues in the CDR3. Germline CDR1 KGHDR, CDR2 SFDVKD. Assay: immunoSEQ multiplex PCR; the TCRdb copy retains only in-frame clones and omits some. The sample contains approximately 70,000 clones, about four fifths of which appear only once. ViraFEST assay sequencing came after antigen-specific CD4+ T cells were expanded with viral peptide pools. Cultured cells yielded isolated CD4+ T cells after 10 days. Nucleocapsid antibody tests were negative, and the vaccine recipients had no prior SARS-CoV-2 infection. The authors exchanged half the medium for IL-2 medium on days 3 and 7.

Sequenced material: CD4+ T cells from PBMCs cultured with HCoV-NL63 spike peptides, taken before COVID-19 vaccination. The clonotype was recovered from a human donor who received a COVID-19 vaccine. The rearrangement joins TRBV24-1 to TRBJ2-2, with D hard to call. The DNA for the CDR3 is TGTGCCACTTCCCTGGGCGCGAACACCGGGGAGCTGTTTTTT. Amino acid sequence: CATSLGANTGELFF.